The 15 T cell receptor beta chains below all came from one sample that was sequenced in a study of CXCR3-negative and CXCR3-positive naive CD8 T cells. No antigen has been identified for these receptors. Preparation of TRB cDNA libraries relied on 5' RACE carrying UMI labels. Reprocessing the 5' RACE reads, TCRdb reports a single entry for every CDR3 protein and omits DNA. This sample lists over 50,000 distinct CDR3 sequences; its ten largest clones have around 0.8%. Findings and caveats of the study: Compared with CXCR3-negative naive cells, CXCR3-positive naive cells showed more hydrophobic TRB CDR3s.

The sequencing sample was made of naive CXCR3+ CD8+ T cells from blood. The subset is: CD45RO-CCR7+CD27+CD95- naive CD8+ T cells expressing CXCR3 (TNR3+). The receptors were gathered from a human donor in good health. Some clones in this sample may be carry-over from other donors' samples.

CDR3 amino acids: CASSYYGTGNEQFF. This sequence joins TRBV6-2 or TRBV6-3 and TRBJ2-1; TCRdb's D call, TRBD1, is unchecked because there is no DNA. This CDR3 is built from 14 residues. Looked up from germline, CDR1 is MNHEY and CDR2 is SVGEGT.

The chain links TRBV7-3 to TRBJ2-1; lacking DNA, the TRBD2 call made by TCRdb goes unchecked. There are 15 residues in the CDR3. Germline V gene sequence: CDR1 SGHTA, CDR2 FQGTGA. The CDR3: CASSLTGGAWDEQFF.

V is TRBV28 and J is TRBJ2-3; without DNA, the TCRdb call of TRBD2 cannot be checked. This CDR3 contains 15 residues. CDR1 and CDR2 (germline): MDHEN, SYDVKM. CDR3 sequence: CASSLSPMGTDTQYF.

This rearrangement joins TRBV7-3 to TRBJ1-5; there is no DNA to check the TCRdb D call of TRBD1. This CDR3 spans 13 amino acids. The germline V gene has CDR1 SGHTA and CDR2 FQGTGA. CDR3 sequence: CASSSTGNQPQHF.

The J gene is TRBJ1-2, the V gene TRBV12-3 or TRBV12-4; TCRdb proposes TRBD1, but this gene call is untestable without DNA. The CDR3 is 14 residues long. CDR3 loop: CASIKTGGGIGYTF.

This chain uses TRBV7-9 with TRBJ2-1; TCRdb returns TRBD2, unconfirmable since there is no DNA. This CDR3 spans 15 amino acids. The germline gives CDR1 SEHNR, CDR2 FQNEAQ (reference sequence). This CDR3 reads CASSLASSGANEQFF.

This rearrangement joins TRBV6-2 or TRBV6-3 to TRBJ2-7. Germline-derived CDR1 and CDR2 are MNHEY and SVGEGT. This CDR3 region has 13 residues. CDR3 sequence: CASRWYSSYEQYF.

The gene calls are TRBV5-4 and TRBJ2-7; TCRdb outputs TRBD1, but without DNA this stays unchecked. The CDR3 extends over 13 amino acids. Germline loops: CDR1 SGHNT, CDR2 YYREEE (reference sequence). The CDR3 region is CASSLGTGREQYF.

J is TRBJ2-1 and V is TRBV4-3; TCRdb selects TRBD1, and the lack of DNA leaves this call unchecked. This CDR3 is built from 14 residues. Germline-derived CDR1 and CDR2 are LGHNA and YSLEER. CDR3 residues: CASSQAGQEGEQFF.

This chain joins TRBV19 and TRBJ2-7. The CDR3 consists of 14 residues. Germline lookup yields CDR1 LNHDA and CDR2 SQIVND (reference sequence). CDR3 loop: CASSITGGSYEQYF.

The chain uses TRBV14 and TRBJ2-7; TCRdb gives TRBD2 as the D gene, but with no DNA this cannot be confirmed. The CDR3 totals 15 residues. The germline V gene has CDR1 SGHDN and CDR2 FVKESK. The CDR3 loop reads CASSYASGTSYEQYF.

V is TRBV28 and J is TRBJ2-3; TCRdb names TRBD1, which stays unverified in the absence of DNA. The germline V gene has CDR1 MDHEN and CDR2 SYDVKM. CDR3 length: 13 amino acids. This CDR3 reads CASLGGSTDTQYF.

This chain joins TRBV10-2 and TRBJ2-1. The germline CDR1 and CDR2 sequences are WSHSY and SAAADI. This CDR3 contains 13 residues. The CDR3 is CASSESGVSEQFF.

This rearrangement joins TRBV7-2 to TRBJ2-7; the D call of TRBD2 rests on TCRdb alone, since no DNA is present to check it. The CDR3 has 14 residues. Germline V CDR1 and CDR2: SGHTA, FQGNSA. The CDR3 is CASSHGLAGAEQYF.

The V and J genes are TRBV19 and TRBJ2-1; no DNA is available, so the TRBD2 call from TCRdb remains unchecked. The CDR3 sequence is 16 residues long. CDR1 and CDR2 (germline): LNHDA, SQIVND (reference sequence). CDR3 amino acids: CASSDSSASSYNEQFF.